This TCR beta chain comes out of a study of shared clonotypes between healthy human individuals. Study-wide context: Per donor, three plates held CD4 naive cells, three held CD4 memory, two held CD8 naive and one held CD8 memory.

Clones were sequenced by immunoSEQ multiplex PCR, and TCRdb holds only the in-frame ones, with some missing. The table lists under 1 million clones, about 96% of them singletons, with under 0.3% in the top ten. CD45RO-negative, CCR7-selected cells formed the naive CD8 fraction, which excluded terminally differentiated effector memory CD45RA+ cells. Study findings and constraints: Among the subsets, naive ones generally showed larger estimated richness than memory ones. Relative to their counterparts shared across all four donors, non-shared clonotypes exhibited diminished generation probabilities.

The CDR3 extends over 17 amino acids. The V gene end was trimmed by 0 bases and the J gene end by 1 base; junction bases not matched to a gene: 9. Germline V CDR1 and CDR2: LNHNV, YYDKDF (reference sequence). Points on this clone: Its antigen is currently unknown.

This TCR derives from a young man in good health. Sequencing input: naive CD8+ T cells sorted from blood. This rearrangement joins TRBV15 to TRBJ2-7; 7 nucleotides align to TRBD1. CDR3 coding DNA: TGTGCCACCAGCAGAGAAGCTCCACGACAGGGATCCTACGAGCAGTACTTC. Residues: CATSREAPRQGSYEQYF.